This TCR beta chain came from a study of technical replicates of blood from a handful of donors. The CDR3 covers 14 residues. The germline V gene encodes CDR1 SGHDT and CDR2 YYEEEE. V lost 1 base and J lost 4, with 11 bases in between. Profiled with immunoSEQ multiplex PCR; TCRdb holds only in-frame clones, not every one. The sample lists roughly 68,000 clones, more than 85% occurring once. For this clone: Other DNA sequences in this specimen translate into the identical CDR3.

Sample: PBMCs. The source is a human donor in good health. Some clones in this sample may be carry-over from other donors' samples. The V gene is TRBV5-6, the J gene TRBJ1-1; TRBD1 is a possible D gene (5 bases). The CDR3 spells CASSLWGGGTEAFF. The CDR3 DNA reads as TGTGCCAGCAGCTTGTGGGGGGGTGGCACTGAAGCTTTCTTT. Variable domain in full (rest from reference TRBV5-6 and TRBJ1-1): DAGVTQSPTHLIKTRGQQVTLRCSPKSGHDTVSWYQQALGQGPQFIFQYYEEEERQRGNFPDRFSGHQFPNYSSELNVNALLLGDSALYLCASSLWGGGTEAFFGQGTRLTVV.